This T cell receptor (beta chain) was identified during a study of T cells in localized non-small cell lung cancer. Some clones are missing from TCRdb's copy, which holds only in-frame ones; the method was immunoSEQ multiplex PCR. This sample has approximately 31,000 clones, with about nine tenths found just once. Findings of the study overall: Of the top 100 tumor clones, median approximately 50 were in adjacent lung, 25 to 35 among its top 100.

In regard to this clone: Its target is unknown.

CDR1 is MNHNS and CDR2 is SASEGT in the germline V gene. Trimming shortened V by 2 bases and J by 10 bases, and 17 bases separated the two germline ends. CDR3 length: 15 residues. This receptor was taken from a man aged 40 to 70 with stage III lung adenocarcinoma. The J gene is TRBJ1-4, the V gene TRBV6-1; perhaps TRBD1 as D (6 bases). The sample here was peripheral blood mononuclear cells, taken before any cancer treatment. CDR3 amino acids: CASSERIGGDAKLFF. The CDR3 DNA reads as TGTGCCAGCAGTGAAAGAATAGGGGGGGATGCAAAACTGTTTTTT.